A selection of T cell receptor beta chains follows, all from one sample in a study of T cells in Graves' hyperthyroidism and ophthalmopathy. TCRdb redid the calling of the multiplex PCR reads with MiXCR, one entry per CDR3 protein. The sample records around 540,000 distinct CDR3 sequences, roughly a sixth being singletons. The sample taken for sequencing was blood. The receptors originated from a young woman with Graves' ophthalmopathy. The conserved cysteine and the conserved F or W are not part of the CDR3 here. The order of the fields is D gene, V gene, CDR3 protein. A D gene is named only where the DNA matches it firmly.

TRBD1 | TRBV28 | ASSLSSGTGGNQPQH
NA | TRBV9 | ASSVGGNSNEQY
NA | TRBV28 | ASSLRPKEQY
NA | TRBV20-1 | SAQKVVYNEQF
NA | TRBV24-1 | ATSEPGLKQQTQY
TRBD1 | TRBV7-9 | ASSLPPGQGTLTGELF
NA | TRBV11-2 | ASSLDHTDNEQF
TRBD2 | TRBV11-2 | ASSWTSGTHEQF
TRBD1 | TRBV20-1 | SARGQGASGELF
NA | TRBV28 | ASSLGTETAYEQY
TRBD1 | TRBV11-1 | ASSLERGLAKNIQY
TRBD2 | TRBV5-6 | ASSSLAGVGRSGELF
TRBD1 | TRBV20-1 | SARGVAGTDNTDTQY
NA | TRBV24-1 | ATTEGRQGGLTQY
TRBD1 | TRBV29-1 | SVTGGSDSGANVLT
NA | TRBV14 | ASSQDRLFDTGELF
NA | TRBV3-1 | ASSQNTVNYGYT
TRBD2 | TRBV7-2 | ASSLVPAGGTGELF
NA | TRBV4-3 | ASSQMGNTGELF
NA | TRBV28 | ASSPQGIPYSLQPQH
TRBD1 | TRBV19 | ASSIGQGGLFVEKLF
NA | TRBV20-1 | SAPDTSGLSNQPQH
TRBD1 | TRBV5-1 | ASSQDREGEKLF
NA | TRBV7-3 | ASSLTSPSNEKLF
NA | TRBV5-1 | ASSLGLGGYEKLF
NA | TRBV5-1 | ASSWQGRTEAF
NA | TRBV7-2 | ASRASSGEQY
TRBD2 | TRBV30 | AWNGLAEMSSYNEQF
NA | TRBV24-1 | ATSGGLPNQETQY